The rows below give T cell receptor beta chains drawn from one sample of a study of shared clonotypes between healthy human individuals. Clones were sequenced by immunoSEQ multiplex PCR, and TCRdb holds only the in-frame ones, with some missing. The data contain 750,000 to 1,000,000 clones, 92% of them singletons. Sequencing used naive CD8+ T cells sorted from blood. The origin of the receptors is a young man in good health. Both conserved end residues are part of each CDR3. D genes are given only for firm matches. For some rows the clone size is stated as once, few or many, or as a class when expanded; others skip it.

CDR3: CASSEGGADRDTQYF; DNA: TGTGCCAGCAGTGAAGGGGGGGCAGACCGAGATACGCAGTATTTT; J: TRBJ2-3; D: .; size: .; V: TRBV2
CDR3: CASSYSVENTEAFF; DNA: TGTGCCAGCAGTTACTCGGTTGAGAACACTGAAGCTTTCTTT; J: TRBJ1-1; D: .; size: .; V: TRBV6-5
CDR3: CATSRDRVWANTEAFF; DNA: TGTGCCACCAGCAGAGACAGGGTGTGGGCGAACACTGAAGCTTTCTTT; J: TRBJ1-1; D: .; size: .; V: TRBV15
CDR3: CSVQKGPSGGNTGELFF; DNA: TGCAGCGTCCAAAAGGGGCCTAGCGGGGGTAACACCGGGGAGCTGTTTTTT; J: TRBJ2-2; D: TRBD2; size: .; V: TRBV29-1
CDR3: CASSPRLDTQYF; DNA: TGTGCCAGCAGTCCCAGGTTGGATACGCAGTATTTT; J: TRBJ2-3; D: .; size: .; V: TRBV6-6
CDR3: CASSLMASPPVRYNEQFF; DNA: TGCGCCAGCAGCTTGATGGCTAGTCCCCCCGTGCGCTACAATGAGCAGTTCTTC; J: TRBJ2-1; D: .; size: .; V: TRBV5-1
CDR3: CASSVSSETNEKLFF; DNA: TGTGCCAGCAGTGTCTCGTCCGAAACTAATGAAAAACTGTTTTTT; J: TRBJ1-4; D: .; size: .; V: TRBV2
CDR3: CASSQVSGRREQYF; DNA: TGCGCCAGCAGCCAAGTTTCTGGCAGGAGAGAGCAGTACTTC; J: TRBJ2-7; D: .; size: .; V: TRBV4-1
CDR3: CASSYGGYDFSTDTQYF; DNA: TGTGCCAGCTCGTACGGCGGATACGACTTTAGCACAGATACGCAGTATTTT; J: TRBJ2-3; D: .; size: .; V: TRBV27
CDR3: CASSSGTGTNEQFF; DNA: TGTGCCAGCAGCTCCGGGACAGGCACCAATGAGCAGTTCTTC; J: TRBJ2-1; D: TRBD1; size: .; V: TRBV7-9
CDR3: CASSALGGGGYEQYF; DNA: TGTGCCAGCAGCGCCCTCGGAGGGGGCGGATACGAGCAGTACTTC; J: TRBJ2-7; D: .; size: .; V: TRBV7-2
CDR3: CASSERDGDTDTQYF; DNA: TGTGCCAGCAGTGAGCGGGACGGAGACACAGATACGCAGTATTTT; J: TRBJ2-3; D: .; size: .; V: TRBV6-4
CDR3: CASSLGRTNEQFF; DNA: TGTGCCAGCAGCCTAGGGCGGACCAATGAGCAGTTCTTC; J: TRBJ2-1; D: .; size: .; V: TRBV13
CDR3: CASSLGETQYF; DNA: TGTGCCAGCAGCCTGGGAGAGACCCAGTACTTC; J: TRBJ2-5; D: .; size: .; V: TRBV27
CDR3: CASSLGAPRYNEQFF; DNA: TGCGCCAGCAGCTTGGGAGCCCCCCGGTATAATGAGCAGTTCTTC; J: TRBJ2-1; D: .; size: .; V: TRBV5-1
CDR3: CASSFSSGSREQYF; DNA: TGTGCCAGCAGTTTTTCTAGCGGGAGTCGGGAGCAGTACTTC; J: TRBJ2-7; D: TRBD2; size: .; V: TRBV27
CDR3: CASSPSEREGSEQFF; DNA: TGTGCCAGCTCACCATCCGAGCGGGAGGGGAGTGAGCAGTTCTTC; J: TRBJ2-1; D: TRBD2; size: once; V: TRBV18
CDR3: CASSKERGTNYGYTF; DNA: TGTGCCAGCAGCAAAGAAAGGGGTACCAACTATGGCTACACCTTC; J: TRBJ1-2; D: .; size: once; V: TRBV14
CDR3: CASSYSLAGDNEQFF; DNA: TGTGCCAGCAGTTACTCACTAGCGGGGGACAATGAGCAGTTCTTC; J: TRBJ2-1; D: TRBD2; size: .; V: TRBV6-6
CDR3: CASSMSSGFTEAFF; DNA: TGTGCCAGTAGTATGAGTTCGGGATTCACTGAAGCTTTCTTT; J: TRBJ1-1; D: .; size: .; V: TRBV19
CDR3: CAIAISRTGINEQFF; DNA: TGTGCCATCGCAATTAGTCGGACAGGGATCAATGAGCAGTTCTTC; J: TRBJ2-1; D: TRBD1; size: .; V: TRBV2
CDR3: CATSNDRGLGTEAFF; DNA: TGTGCCACCAGCAACGACAGGGGCCTGGGCACTGAAGCTTTCTTT; J: TRBJ1-1; D: TRBD1; size: .; V: TRBV15
CDR3: CASSSNGQLNTEAFF; DNA: TGTGCCAGCAGCTCCAATGGGCAGTTGAACACTGAAGCTTTCTTT; J: TRBJ1-1; D: .; size: .; V: TRBV5-5
CDR3: CASSPRGLGEKLFF; DNA: TGTGCCAGCAGTCCCCGTGGCCTGGGTGAAAAACTGTTTTTT; J: TRBJ1-4; D: .; size: .; V: TRBV27
CDR3: CASSLSGNTIYF; DNA: TGTGCCAGCAGCTTATCTGGAAACACCATATATTTT; J: TRBJ1-3; D: .; size: .; V: TRBV5-4
CDR3: CASSPRTSGSDTQYF; DNA: TGTGCCAGCAGCCCCCGAACTAGCGGGAGCGATACGCAGTATTTT; J: TRBJ2-3; D: TRBD2; size: once; V: TRBV4-2
CDR3: CASSLAPEGDTGELFF; DNA: TGTGCCAGCAGCTTAGCCCCTGAGGGGGACACCGGGGAGCTGTTTTTT; J: TRBJ2-2; D: .; size: once; V: TRBV7-9
CDR3: CASSFSGGDYNEQFF; DNA: TGTGCCAGCAGTTTTAGCGGGGGTGACTACAATGAGCAGTTCTTC; J: TRBJ2-1; D: TRBD2; size: .; V: TRBV6-5
CDR3: CASSPGLNYNEQFF; DNA: TGTGCCAGCAGCCCCGGATTAAATTACAATGAGCAGTTCTTC; J: TRBJ2-1; D: .; size: .; V: TRBV11-2
CDR3: CASSKIWGTGSSQPQHF; DNA: TGTGCCAGCAGCAAGATTTGGGGGACAGGGTCCAGTCAGCCCCAGCATTTT; J: TRBJ1-5; D: TRBD1; size: .; V: TRBV28
CDR3: CASRYPDTEAFF; DNA: TGTGCCAGCAGATACCCGGACACTGAAGCTTTCTTT; J: TRBJ1-1; D: .; size: few; V: TRBV28
CDR3: CASSLNLNRDEQYF; DNA: TGTGCCAGCAGCCTGAACCTGAACAGGGACGAGCAGTACTTC; J: TRBJ2-7; D: .; size: .; V: TRBV6-5
CDR3: CATSYGGTGNEQFF; DNA: TGTGCCACCTCATACGGGGGCACCGGTAATGAGCAGTTCTTC; J: TRBJ2-1; D: .; size: .; V: TRBV9
CDR3: CASSTFTDTQYF; DNA: TGTGCCAGCAGTACCTTCACAGATACGCAGTATTTT; J: TRBJ2-3; D: .; size: .; V: TRBV28
CDR3: CASSLDRGAYEQYF; DNA: TGTGCCAGCAGCTTAGACCGGGGCGCCTACGAGCAGTACTTC; J: TRBJ2-7; D: .; size: .; V: TRBV7-8
CDR3: CASSEEGGPGYGYTF; DNA: TGTGCCAGCAGTGAAGAGGGGGGGCCTGGGTATGGCTACACCTTC; J: TRBJ1-2; D: .; size: .; V: TRBV6-1
CDR3: CASSYRGNSYEQYF; DNA: TGTGCCAGCAGCTACAGGGGGAACTCCTACGAGCAGTACTTC; J: TRBJ2-7; D: TRBD1; size: few; V: TRBV7-6
CDR3: CASSLRLGATPNTEAFF; DNA: TGTGCCAGCAGCTTAAGATTGGGGGCCACACCGAACACTGAAGCTTTCTTT; J: TRBJ1-1; D: .; size: once; V: TRBV7-6
CDR3: CASSLGVAGYNEQFF; DNA: TGTGCCAGCAGCTTAGGGGTAGCGGGGTACAATGAGCAGTTCTTC; J: TRBJ2-1; D: TRBD2; size: .; V: TRBV13
CDR3: CASSLLGVSSTDTQYF; DNA: TGTGCCAGCAGTTTATTGGGGGTTTCTAGCACAGATACGCAGTATTTT; J: TRBJ2-3; D: .; size: .; V: TRBV27
CDR3: CASSLGTGGTYEQYF; DNA: TGTGCCAGCAGCTTAGGAACCGGGGGAACCTACGAGCAGTACTTC; J: TRBJ2-7; D: .; size: .; V: TRBV11-2
CDR3: CAISGLAGDNEQFF; DNA: TGTGCCATCAGCGGACTAGCGGGGGACAATGAGCAGTTCTTC; J: TRBJ2-1; D: TRBD2; size: few; V: TRBV10-3
CDR3: CASSTLADTGELFF; DNA: TGTGCCAGCAGCACCCTAGCGGACACCGGGGAGCTGTTTTTT; J: TRBJ2-2; D: TRBD2; size: once; V: TRBV27
CDR3: CASIPAGTGTDTQYF; DNA: TGTGCCAGCATTCCGGCGGGGACTGGCACAGATACGCAGTATTTT; J: TRBJ2-3; D: .; size: .; V: TRBV7-9
CDR3: CATSREGLAASYNEQFF; DNA: TGTGCCACCAGCAGAGAAGGACTAGCGGCCTCCTACAATGAGCAGTTCTTC; J: TRBJ2-1; D: TRBD2; size: .; V: TRBV15
CDR3: CASSFLPGQGPFGLAGTSTDTQYF; DNA: TGTGCCAGCAGTTTCTTGCCGGGACAGGGCCCTTTTGGACTAGCGGGTACTAGCACAGATACGCAGTATTTT; J: TRBJ2-3; D: TRBD2; size: .; V: TRBV27
CDR3: CASSEAAPFYSYEQYF; DNA: TGTGCCAGCAGTGAAGCGGCCCCTTTCTACTCCTACGAGCAGTACTTC; J: TRBJ2-7; D: .; size: .; V: TRBV6-1
CDR3: CASSSDSGANVLTF; DNA: TGTGCCAGCAGCTCAGACTCTGGGGCCAACGTCCTGACTTTC; J: TRBJ2-6; D: .; size: .; V: TRBV7-2
CDR3: CASSLDPGPTYEQYF; DNA: TGTGCCAGCAGCTTAGACCCCGGGCCGACCTACGAGCAGTACTTC; J: TRBJ2-7; D: .; size: .; V: TRBV7-3
CDR3: CASSLPGAYEQYF; DNA: TGTGCCAGCAGCCTTCCTGGGGCCTACGAGCAGTACTTC; J: TRBJ2-7; D: .; size: .; V: TRBV16
CDR3: CASSLAYDSHSTDTQYF; DNA: TGTGCCAGCAGCTTGGCCTACGACAGCCACAGCACAGATACGCAGTATTTT; J: TRBJ2-3; D: .; size: .; V: TRBV5-6
CDR3: CASSLNLAGVEETQYF; DNA: TGTGCCAGCAGTTTAAACCTAGCGGGAGTGGAAGAGACCCAGTACTTC; J: TRBJ2-5; D: TRBD2; size: .; V: TRBV28
CDR3: CASSLFSPSYNEQFF; DNA: TGTGCCAGCAGTTTATTTTCTCCCTCCTACAATGAGCAGTTCTTC; J: TRBJ2-1; D: .; size: .; V: TRBV27
CDR3: CSVEEESTDTQYF; DNA: TGCAGCGTTGAGGAGGAGAGCACAGATACGCAGTATTTT; J: TRBJ2-3; D: .; size: .; V: TRBV29-1
CDR3: CASSLVVGGTSYNEQFF; DNA: TGTGCCAGCAGCTTGGTCGTCGGGGGAACCTCCTACAATGAGCAGTTCTTC; J: TRBJ2-1; D: .; size: .; V: TRBV7-8